Listed below are T cell receptor beta chains from one sample, sequenced in a study of spatial heterogeneity in lung cancer. Using its own MiXCR run on the 5' RACE reads, TCRdb lists one record per CDR3 protein. This sample has some 55,000 distinct CDR3 sequences, with approximately 6.3% found just once. The sequencing used PBMCs, collected at surgery. These receptors came from a female donor with early-stage non-small cell lung cancer. CDR3s include the opening cysteine and the closing phenylalanine or tryptophan.

j_call v_call cdr3_aa
TRBJ1-6 TRBV15 CATSTQGGNSPLHF
TRBJ2-3 TRBV28 CASSLSGTDPATDTQYF
TRBJ1-4 TRBV4-1 CASSQYTGGTNEKLFF
TRBJ2-5 TRBV20-1 CTARGTGAETQYF
TRBJ2-5 TRBV28 CANSTQGSRETQYF
TRBJ2-3 TRBV20-1 CSAAPRSGEVTDTQYF
TRBJ1-5 TRBV6-1 CASSRDRVNQPQHF
TRBJ2-5 TRBV7-8 CASSSRTSGAVIQETQYF
TRBJ2-1 TRBV14 CASSQEYRASGPGEQFF
TRBJ1-5 TRBV5-5 CASSGEVRSSQPQHF
TRBJ1-1 TRBV3-1 CASSQAGTEACF